This T cell receptor beta chain was profiled in a study of human T cells and chemical hapten exposure. Study as a whole: Weekly administration of diphenylcyclopropenone to the scalp of patients continued throughout the approximately 24-week study. Study-level results: Clustering by CDR3 similarity yielded significantly more large clusters from expanded TCRs than controls. TCRs at high frequency, those above 1 in 1000, did not change with DPC sensitization.

Worth noting for this clonotype: No antigen is known for it.

Time point described: patch test 2, 6 weeks after DPC sensitization. Treatment of the sample: therapeutic diphenylcyclopropenone sensitization with weekly scalp DPC. CDR3 size: 16 residues. In TCRdb, the RACE reads were re-called with MiXCR into one record per CDR3 protein. Of approximately 87,000 distinct CDR3 sequences listed, around 10% are singletons. The source is a middle-aged woman with alopecia areata. Some clones in this sample may be carry-over from other donors' samples. The sample consisted of whole blood, taken in connection with sensitization to the hapten diphenylcyclopropenone (DPC). The chain carries TRBV21-1 and TRBJ2-3; the listed D gene, TRBD2, was not tested against the DNA. TRBV21-1 is termed a pseudogene. In nucleotides, the CDR3 is TGTGCCAGCAGCACAAGGACTAGCGGACTGCTAGATACGCAGTATTTT. Translation gives CASSTRTSGLLDTQYF.